The present TCR beta chain was sequenced within a study of T cells after yellow fever vaccination. With 6 bases removed from V and 7 bases from J, the gap between germline ends came to 12 bases. Germline V gene sequence: CDR1 MNHEY, CDR2 SVGEGT. The CDR3 sequence is 12 residues long. In TCRdb, the 5' RACE reads were re-called with MiXCR into one record per CDR3 protein. This sample has 300,000 or so distinct CDR3 sequences, with about 10% found just once. The sample holds a few counts of this clonotype. This chain connects TRBV6-2 or TRBV6-3 to TRBJ1-1; D is unresolved. The sequenced sample was CD4+ T cells sorted from PBMCs, obtained 5 days after the yellow fever booster vaccination. This clonotype was obtained from a man aged 18 to 35 who received the YFV17D yellow fever vaccine. The CDR3 here is CASSGPGGEAFF. The CDR3 coding sequence is TGTGCCAGCAGCGGTCCAGGAGGTGAAGCTTTCTTT.